The present entry profiles one TCR beta chain with its context. The antigen remains undetermined. ViraFEST used viral peptide pools to expand antigen-specific CD4+ T cells before sequencing. Isolating CD4+ T cells followed more than 9 days of culture. All vaccine recipients tested negative for nucleocapsid antibodies and had never contracted SARS-CoV-2 infection. Assay used: immunoSEQ multiplex PCR; TCRdb lists only in-frame clones, some missing. The data contain about 54,000 clones, roughly 70% of them seen just once; the ten biggest clones take up around 18%. This sample stems from a study of vaccination effects on CD4 cells after COVID-19. About the study: Each person got two doses of an mRNA SARS-CoV-2 vaccine, BNT162b2 or mRNA-1273. Study findings and constraints: The study found marked clonal contraction of infection- and vaccine-induced clones late after vaccination.

J gave up 7 bases and V 5 bases, and 13 bases lay outside the gene matches. The CDR3 consists of 15 residues. Germline V gives CDR1 SNHLY, CDR2 FYNNEI. Sequencing used CD4+ T cells from PBMCs cultured with SARS-CoV-2 spike peptides, obtained before COVID-19 vaccination. This sequence originates from a human donor who received a COVID-19 vaccine. This sequence joins TRBV2 and TRBJ1-2, with 7 bases fitting TRBD1. CDR3 in DNA: TGTGCCAGCAGTCAAACGGACAGGAGGGTCGGTGGCTACACCTTC. Encoded protein: CASSQTDRRVGGYTF.